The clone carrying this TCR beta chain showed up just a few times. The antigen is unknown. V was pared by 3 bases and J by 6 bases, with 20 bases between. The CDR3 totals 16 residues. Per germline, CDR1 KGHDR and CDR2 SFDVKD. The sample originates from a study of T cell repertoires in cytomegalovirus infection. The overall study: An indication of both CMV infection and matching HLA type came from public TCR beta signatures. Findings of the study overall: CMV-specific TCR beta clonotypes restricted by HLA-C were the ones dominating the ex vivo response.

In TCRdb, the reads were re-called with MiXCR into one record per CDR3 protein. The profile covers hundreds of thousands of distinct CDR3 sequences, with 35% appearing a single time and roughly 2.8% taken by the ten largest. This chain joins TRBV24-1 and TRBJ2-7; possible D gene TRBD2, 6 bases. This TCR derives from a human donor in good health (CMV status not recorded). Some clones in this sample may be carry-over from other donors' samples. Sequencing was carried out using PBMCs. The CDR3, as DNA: TGTGCCACCAGTGATCCAGAGACTAGTCCGTCCGGCGAGCAGTACTTC. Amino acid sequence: CATSDPETSPSGEQYF.